The clone carrying this T cell receptor (beta chain) was seen many times. V lost 5 bases and J 4 bases, leaving 5 bases between the germline ends. The length of the CDR3 is 11 residues. CDR1 is SGHTA and CDR2 is FQGNSA in the germline V gene. TCRdb used MiXCR to reprocess the RT-PCR reads, holding one entry per CDR3 protein. The top ten hold 3.6% of the sample, which has about 680,000 distinct CDR3 sequences, approximately 15% seen once. V usage is TRBV7-2 and J usage is TRBJ1-2; no definite D call. The sample was memory CD4+ T cells from blood. The sequence was obtained from a female donor in good health, serving as a healthy control. The CDR3 region is CASSDRYGYTF. The CDR3 DNA sequence: TGTGCCAGCAGCGATCGCTATGGCTACACCTTC.